A single sample is the source of the 14 T cell receptor beta chains below, sequenced in a study of blood T cell repertoires in COVID-19. Sequenced by immunoSEQ multiplex PCR; TCRdb stores in-frame clones only, minus some. The repertoire holds 50,000 to 65,000 clones, 76% seen once, with approximately 6.8% in the top ten. The sequencing input was peripheral blood. The origin of the receptors is a woman aged 45 to 65 with active or convalescent COVID-19.

The rearrangement links TRBV30 to TRBJ1-1; 8 positions agree with TRBD1. There are 14 residues in the CDR3. Germline V gene lookup returns CDR1 GTSNPN and CDR2 SVGIG (reference sequence). The junction had 6 bases not matched to a gene; V was cut back by 2 bases and J by 4 bases. The DNA for the CDR3 is TGTGCCTGGAGTACGACAGGGGTTAGCACTGAAGCTTTCTTT. Translation gives CAWSTTGVSTEAFF.

The chain employs TRBV9 and TRBJ2-3; D gene ambiguous. CDR3 length: 14 residues. V lost 4 bases and J 0 bases, leaving 9 bases between the germline ends. Germline V gene data show CDR1 as SGDLS and CDR2 as YYNGEE. The CDR3 here is CASSPPESTDTQYF. In DNA form, the CDR3 reads TGTGCCAGCAGCCCCCCGGAGAGCACAGATACGCAGTATTTT.

The chain uses TRBV6-5 and TRBJ1-2; D remains unclear. CDR3 length: 13 residues. V lost 7 bases and J 1 base, leaving 10 bases between the germline ends. Germline values: CDR1 MNHEY, CDR2 SVGAGI. CDR3 in amino acids: CASTPGLNYGYTF. CDR3 sequence (DNA): TGTGCCAGCACCCCGGGTCTTAACTATGGCTACACCTTC.

V gene TRBV30 combines with J gene TRBJ1-5; 8 bases align to TRBD1. J gave up 7 bases and V 4 bases, and 6 bases lay outside the gene matches. This CDR3 region has 13 residues. Germline V gives CDR1 GTSNPN, CDR2 SVGIG (reference sequence). The CDR3 here is CAWKDRVGQPQHF. CDR3 nucleotide sequence: TGTGCCTGGAAGGACAGGGTGGGGCAGCCCCAGCATTTT.

The chain combines TRBV25-1 with TRBJ1-2; possibly TRBD1 for D (5 bases). The CDR3 is 16 residues long. Trimming left V 3 bases short and J 5 bases short, with 19 bases between. Looked up from germline, CDR1 is MGHDK and CDR2 is SYGVNS. CDR3 residues: CASSDGVGADLYGYTF. Written as DNA, the CDR3 is TGTGCCAGCAGTGATGGAGTTGGGGCAGATCTATATGGCTACACCTTC.

The chain employs TRBV6-6 and TRBJ1-2, with a possible D match to TRBD1 (6 bases). Between the trimmed V and J ends, which lost 0 bases and 0 bases, there was a span of 11 bases. The CDR3 extends over 16 amino acids. CDR1 is MNHNY and CDR2 is SVGAGI in the germline V gene (reference sequence). CDR3 sequence reads: CASSYSRDTTNYGYTF. The CDR3, as DNA: TGTGCCAGCAGTTACTCCCGGGACACAACTAACTATGGCTACACCTTC.

The V and J genes are TRBV19 and TRBJ2-5, with D possibly being TRBD1 (6 bases). The ends were cut back, 6 bases at V and 5 bases at J, with 16 bases in the middle. This CDR3 has 14 residues. Germline CDR1 is LNHDA and CDR2 is SQIVND (reference sequence). DNA for the CDR3: TGTGCCAGTAGCTCGACAGGCGGAGCGGAGACCCAGTACTTC. Its protein product is CASSSTGGAETQYF.

The genes are TRBV29-1 and TRBJ2-2, with 7 bases identical to TRBD1. This CDR3 has 14 amino acids. After removal of 5 bases from V and 0 bases from J, the junction contained 3 bases not matched to a gene. CDR1 and CDR2 from the germline V gene are SQVTM and ANQGSEA. Here the CDR3 reads CSVSTGTNTGELFF. DNA of the CDR3: TGCAGCGTTTCGACAGGGACGAACACCGGGGAGCTGTTTTTT.

V usage is TRBV5-5 and J usage is TRBJ2-3, with a weak D call TRBD2 (5 bases). The CDR3 covers 14 residues. Germline assignment: CDR1 SGHKS and CDR2 YYEKEE (reference sequence). The ends were cut back, 0 bases at V and 3 bases at J, with 8 bases in the middle. The CDR3 DNA follows: TGTGCCAGCAGCTTGGGGGTAGCGACAGATACGCAGTATTTT. Translation: CASSLGVATDTQYF.

The chain recombines TRBV4-3 with TRBJ1-2; 7 bases are a match to TRBD1. V shed 4 bases and J 6 bases; nucleotides not matched to a gene: 11. The CDR3 covers 15 residues. The germline V gene encodes CDR1 LGHNA and CDR2 YSLEER. CDR3 residues: CASSREGDSDHGYTF. The CDR3 DNA sequence: TGCGCCAGCAGCCGAGAAGGGGACAGTGATCATGGCTACACCTTC.

This clone has just one count. This chain links TRBV6-1 with TRBJ2-3; perhaps TRBD1 as D (7 bases). Germline V gene lookup returns CDR1 MNHNS and CDR2 SASEGT. The CDR3 sequence is 14 residues long. Trimming stripped 7 bases from V and 6 bases from J, with 17 bases between. CDR3 sequence reads: CASNRPGGKDTQYF. CDR3 sequence (DNA): TGTGCCAGCAACCGGCCAGGGGGGAAGGATACGCAGTATTTT.

The V gene is TRBV3-1 (or the pseudogene TRBV3-2), the J gene TRBJ2-7; D might be TRBD2 (6 bases). Trimming stripped 4 bases from V and 2 bases from J, with 21 bases between. Germline CDR1 and CDR2: LGHDT and YNNKEL (reference sequence). The CDR3 length is 17 residues. The CDR3 nucleotides read TGTGCCAGCAGCCTCGGGGCGGGGCGGGGAATGACCTACGAGCAGTACTTC. Translation gives CASSLGAGRGMTYEQYF.

The chain has TRBV5-4 and TRBJ2-3, with TRBD2 matching over 8 bases. This CDR3 is 17 amino acids long. Unmatched junction bases numbered 7, after V lost 0 bases and J lost 1 base. CDR1 and CDR2 (germline): SGHNT, YYREEE (reference sequence). CDR3 nucleotide sequence: TGTGCCAGCAGCTTGGCAGGCGGGAGGCCCCGCACAGATACGCAGTATTTT. It encodes CASSLAGGRPRTDTQYF.

A word on this clone: At one boundary the junction diverges from the germline segment, which might be a read error. V is TRBV7-7 and J is TRBJ2-1; D is perhaps TRBD1 (6 bases). This CDR3 region has 13 residues. From germline, CDR1 is SSHAT and CDR2 FNYEAQ (reference sequence). CDR3 residues: CASSVTGTSEQFF. The CDR3, as DNA: TGTGCTAGCAGCGTGACAGGTACTAGTGAGCAGTTCTTC. Supplemented by reference TRBV7-7 and TRBJ2-1, the full variable domain reads GAGVSQSPRYKVTKRGQDVTLRCDPISSHATLYWYQQALGQGPEFLTYFNYEAQPDKSGLPSDRFSAERPEGSISTLTIQRTEQRDSAMYRCASSVTGTSEQFFGPGTRLTVL.